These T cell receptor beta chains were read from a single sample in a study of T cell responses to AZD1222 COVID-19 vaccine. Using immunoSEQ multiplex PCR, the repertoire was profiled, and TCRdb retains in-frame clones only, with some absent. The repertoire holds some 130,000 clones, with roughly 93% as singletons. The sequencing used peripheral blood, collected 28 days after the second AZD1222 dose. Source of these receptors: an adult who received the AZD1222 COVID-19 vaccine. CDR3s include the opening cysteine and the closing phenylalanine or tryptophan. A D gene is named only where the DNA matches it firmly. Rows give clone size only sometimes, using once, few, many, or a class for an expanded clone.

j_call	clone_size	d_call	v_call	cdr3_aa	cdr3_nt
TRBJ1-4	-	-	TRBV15	CATYGGAEEKLFF	TGTGCCACCTACGGGGGGGCCGAGGAAAAACTGTTTTTT
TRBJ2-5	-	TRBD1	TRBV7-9	CASSPRTGRETQYF	TGTGCCAGCAGCCCTCGGACAGGGAGAGAGACCCAGTACTTC
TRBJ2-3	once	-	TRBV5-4	CASSLLVGGPTDTQYF	TGTGCCAGCAGCCTTTTGGTGGGGGGGCCAACAGATACGCAGTATTTT
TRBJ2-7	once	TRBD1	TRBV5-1	CASSLSGTGFYEQYF	TGCGCCAGCAGCTTGTCAGGGACAGGGTTCTACGAGCAGTACTTC
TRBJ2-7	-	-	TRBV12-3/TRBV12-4	CASGGRTYEQYF	TGTGCCAGTGGGGGCAGAACCTACGAGCAGTACTTC
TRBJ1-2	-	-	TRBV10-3	CATANNYGYTF	TGTGCCACCGCTAATAACTATGGCTACACCTTC
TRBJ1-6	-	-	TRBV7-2	CASSGITGSPLHF	TGTGCCAGCAGTGGGATTACGGGTTCACCCCTCCACTTT
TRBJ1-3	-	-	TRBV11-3	CASSLGGGDGNTIYF	TGTGCCAGCAGCTTAGGAGGGGGAGACGGAAACACCATATATTTT
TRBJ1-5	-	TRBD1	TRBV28	CASSTGTGPIQPQHF	TGTGCCAGCAGTACCGGGACAGGACCTATTCAGCCCCAGCATTTT
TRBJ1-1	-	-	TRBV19	CASSIIGAGTEAFF	TGTGCCAGTAGTATAATAGGGGCCGGGACTGAAGCTTTCTTT
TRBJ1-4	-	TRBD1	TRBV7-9	CASSLSDRGRKLFF	TGTGCCAGCAGCTTAAGCGACAGGGGGCGAAAACTGTTTTTT
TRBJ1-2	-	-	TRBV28	CASSLKFPQRPSYGYTF	TGTGCCAGCAGTTTAAAATTTCCACAGAGGCCATCCTATGGCTACACCTTC
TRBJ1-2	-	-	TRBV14	CASSQGTTSSPYGYTF	TGTGCCAGCAGCCAAGGAACGACTTCGAGCCCCTATGGCTACACCTTC
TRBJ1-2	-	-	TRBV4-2	CASSQSDVTSARSYGYTF	TGTGCCAGCAGCCAGAGCGACGTCACGTCGGCGAGGTCCTATGGCTACACCTTC
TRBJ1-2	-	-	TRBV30	CAWSVNGFGYGYTF	TGTGCCTGGAGTGTAAACGGGTTCGGGTATGGCTACACCTTC
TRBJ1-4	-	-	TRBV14	CASSQGQGSASSEKLFF	TGTGCCAGCAGCCAAGGTCAGGGGTCCGCCAGTTCCGAAAAACTGTTTTTT
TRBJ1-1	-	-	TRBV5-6	CASSINTEAFF	TGTGCCAGCAGCATAAACACTGAAGCTTTCTTT
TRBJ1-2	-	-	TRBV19	CASRSHGPATVLYGYTF	TGTGCCAGTAGATCCCATGGTCCCGCGACAGTCCTCTATGGCTACACCTTC
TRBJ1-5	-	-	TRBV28	CASSFPGPVVPQPQHF	TGTGCCAGCAGTTTCCCCGGACCTGTTGTTCCCCAGCCCCAGCATTTT
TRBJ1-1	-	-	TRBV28	CASSPQDRNTEAFF	TGTGCCAGCAGTCCACAGGACAGAAACACTGAAGCTTTCTTT
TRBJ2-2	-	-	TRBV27	CASRRGNTGELFF	TGTGCCAGCAGGCGGGGGAACACCGGGGAGCTGTTTTTT
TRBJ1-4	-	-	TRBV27	CASSLYGGRSEKLFF	TGTGCCAGCAGTTTATACGGGGGCAGAAGTGAAAAACTGTTTTTT
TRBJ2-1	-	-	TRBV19	CASSIAMGYEQFF	TGTGCCAGTAGTATAGCGATGGGATACGAGCAGTTCTTC
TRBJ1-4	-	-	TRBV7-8	CASSLGARVNEKLFF	TGTGCCAGCAGCTTGGGGGCGCGGGTGAATGAAAAACTGTTTTTT
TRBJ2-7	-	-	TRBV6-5	CATRDSTYEQYF	TGTGCCACGCGGGACAGCACCTACGAGCAGTACTTC
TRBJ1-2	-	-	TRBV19	CASSPQNLGDGYTF	TGTGCCAGTAGTCCACAGAATTTAGGAGATGGCTACACCTTC
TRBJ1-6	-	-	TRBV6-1	CASSDTGSNSPLHF	TGTGCCAGCAGTGATACAGGGTCAAATTCACCCCTCCACTTT
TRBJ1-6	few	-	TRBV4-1	CASSQGERSPLHF	TGCGCCAGCAGCCAAGGGGAACGCTCACCCCTCCACTTT
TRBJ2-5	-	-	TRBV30	CAWSVRGETQYF	TGTGCCTGGAGTGTACGCGGAGAGACCCAGTACTTC
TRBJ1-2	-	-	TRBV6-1	CASSEEARGYTF	TGTGCCAGCAGTGAAGAAGCACGTGGCTACACCTTC
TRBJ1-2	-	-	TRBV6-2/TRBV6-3	CASSQTGSRVTGYTF	TGTGCCAGCAGTCAAACAGGATCCCGGGTTACCGGCTACACCTTC
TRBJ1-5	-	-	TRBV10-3	CAIAGDAGQPQHF	TGTGCCATCGCAGGGGACGCGGGGCAGCCCCAGCATTTT
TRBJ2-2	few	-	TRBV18	CASSPAYSRTGELFF	TGTGCCAGCTCACCGGCCTACTCGAGGACCGGGGAGCTGTTTTTT
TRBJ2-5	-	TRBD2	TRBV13	CASSPRTSGALGETQYF	TGTGCCAGCAGCCCGAGGACTAGCGGGGCTCTGGGGGAGACCCAGTACTTC
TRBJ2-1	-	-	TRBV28	CASSLGGGGSYNEQFF	TGTGCCAGCAGTTTAGGGGGCGGGGGCTCCTACAATGAGCAGTTCTTC
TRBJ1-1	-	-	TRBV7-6	CASSLEIGEGTEAFF	TGTGCCAGCAGCTTAGAGATCGGGGAGGGGACTGAAGCTTTCTTT
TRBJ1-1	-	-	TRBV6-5	CASSQSRTNTEAFF	TGTGCCAGCAGTCAAAGCAGGACAAACACTGAAGCTTTCTTT
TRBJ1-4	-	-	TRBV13	CASSFKDPNEKLFF	TGTGCCAGCAGTTTTAAGGACCCTAATGAAAAACTGTTTTTT
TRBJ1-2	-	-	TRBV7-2	CASSLSSWYGYTF	TGTGCCAGCAGCTTATCTTCTTGGTATGGCTACACCTTC
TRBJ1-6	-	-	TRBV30	CAWSVNGSPYNSPLHF	TGTGCCTGGAGTGTCAATGGGTCCCCCTATAATTCACCCCTCCACTTT
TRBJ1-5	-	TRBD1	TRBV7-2	CASSLQGEGPQHF	TGTGCCAGCAGCTTGCAGGGGGAAGGACCCCAGCATTTT
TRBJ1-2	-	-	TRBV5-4	CASSTPDTQGTF	TGTGCCAGCAGCACCCCGGACACGCAGGGCACCTTC
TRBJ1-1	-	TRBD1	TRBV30	CAWRYLDRGNTEAFF	TGTGCCTGGAGGTATCTTGACAGGGGGAACACTGAAGCTTTCTTT
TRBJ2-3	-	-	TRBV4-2	CASSQDGTGRSTDTQYF	TGTGCCAGCAGCCAAGATGGAACAGGACGTAGCACAGATACGCAGTATTTT
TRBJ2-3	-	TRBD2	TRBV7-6	CASRAGGTDTQYF	TGTGCCAGCCGCGCGGGAGGCACAGATACGCAGTATTTT
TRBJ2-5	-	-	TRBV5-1	CASSSWGQETQYF	TGCGCCAGCAGCTCTTGGGGACAAGAGACCCAGTACTTC
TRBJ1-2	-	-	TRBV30	CACRMERRRTF	TGTGCCTGCCGAATGGAAAGAAGGAGAACCTTC
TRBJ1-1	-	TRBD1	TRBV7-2	CASSPTGDSDTEAFF	TGTGCCAGCAGCCCTACGGGGGACAGCGACACTGAAGCTTTCTTT
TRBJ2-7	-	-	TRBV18	CASSPRGDEQYF	TGTGCCAGCTCACCAAGGGGTGACGAGCAGTACTTC
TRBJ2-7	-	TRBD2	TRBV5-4	CASSPELAGGKLYEQYF	TGTGCCAGCAGCCCCGAACTAGCGGGGGGTAAGCTCTACGAGCAGTACTTC
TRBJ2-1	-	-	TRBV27	CASSLGSTPYNEQFF	TGTGCCAGCAGTTTAGGAAGTACACCATACAATGAGCAGTTCTTC
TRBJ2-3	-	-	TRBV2	CASSVRPSTLTADTQYF	TGTGCCAGCAGCGTCCGGCCCAGCACACTAACCGCAGATACGCAGTATTTT
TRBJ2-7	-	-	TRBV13	CASSSPPLSYEQYF	TGTGCCAGCAGCTCCCCCCCTCTCTCCTACGAGCAGTACTTC
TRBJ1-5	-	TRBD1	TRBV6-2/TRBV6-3	CASSQGEGSQPQHF	TGTGCCAGCAGTCAGGGGGAGGGTAGTCAGCCCCAGCATTTT
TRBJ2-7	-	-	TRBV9	CASSIRRRGSPYEQYF	TGTGCCAGCAGCATCAGAAGGAGGGGGTCCCCCTACGAGCAGTACTTC
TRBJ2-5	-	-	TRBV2	CASSEAGKETQYF	TGTGCCAGCAGTGAAGCAGGGAAAGAGACCCAGTACTTC
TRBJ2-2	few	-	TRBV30	CAWSLRLGELFF	TGTGCCTGGAGCCTACGACTCGGGGAGCTGTTTTTT
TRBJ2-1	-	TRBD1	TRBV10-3	CAISGQGYNEQFF	TGTGCCATCAGTGGACAGGGATACAATGAGCAGTTCTTC
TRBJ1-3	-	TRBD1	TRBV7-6	CASSLEAQGISGNTIYF	TGTGCCAGCAGCTTAGAAGCACAGGGGATCTCTGGAAACACCATATATTTT
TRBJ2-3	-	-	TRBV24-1	CATSVGQGGADTQYF	TGTGCCACCAGTGTGGGGCAGGGCGGCGCAGATACGCAGTATTTT